Below, one T cell receptor (beta chain) is given with its context. Its antigen remains unknown. These data originate in a study of early T cells in non-severe SARS-CoV-2 infection. On the study more broadly: Bulk RNA from unsorted whole blood was sequenced; chains were unpaired. Study results and caveats: Matches to VDJdb favored anti-spike CD8 responses and missed private and CD4 specificities.

The TCR library protocol was used to attach unique molecular identifiers. These identifiers were attached to individual cDNA molecules. TCRdb reprocessed the 5' RACE reads with MiXCR, giving one entry per CDR3 protein. The sample shows under 95,000 distinct CDR3 sequences, more than 12% of them seen only once. V lost 4 bases to trimming and J lost 1 base; unmatched junction nucleotides: 2. CDR3 length equals 14 residues. Per germline, CDR1 MNHEY and CDR2 SVGAGI. This TCR derives from an adult who was a healthcare worker with PCR-confirmed SARS-CoV-2 infection or an uninfected control (not recorded which). V and J are TRBV6-5 and TRBJ1-2; TRBD1 agrees at 8 bases. The source material was whole blood. CDR3 protein: CASSWDRRNYGYTF. In DNA, the CDR3 is TGTGCCAGCAGTTGGGACAGGCGTAACTATGGCTACACCTTC.